These T cell receptor beta chains were read from a single sample in a study of cytomegalovirus exposure and HLA in healthy donors. Measured with immunoSEQ multiplex PCR; TCRdb has only the in-frame clones, and not every one. Seen here are roughly 100,000 clones, 75% to 90% observed once, and the top ten hold around 6.9%. Sequenced material: PBMCs. Receptors were obtained from a man under 40 in good health and CMV-seropositive. Each CDR3 is given with its conserved first and last residue. Each record gives: clone size, V gene, D gene, J gene, CDR3 DNA, CDR3 protein. The D gene is left open where the match is weak. Clone sizes are given selectively: once, few, many, or a class where the clone is expanded.

size: few; V: TRBV6-5; D: -; J: TRBJ1-1; DNA: TGTGCCAGCAGTTACAGGGGCAGCCTTGAAGCTTTCTTT; CDR3: CASSYRGSLEAFF
size: once; V: TRBV5-1; D: -; J: TRBJ2-2; DNA: TGCGCCAGCAGCTTGGGCGGGGCAGTGTCCGGGGAGCTGTTTTTT; CDR3: CASSLGGAVSGELFF
size: -; V: TRBV6-6; D: -; J: TRBJ2-7; DNA: TGTGCCAGCAGTGTCACTAGCTACGAGCAGTACTTC; CDR3: CASSVTSYEQYF
size: -; V: TRBV28; D: -; J: TRBJ1-6; DNA: TGTGCCAGCAGTCGCCGGGGGCCCCTCCACTTT; CDR3: CASSRRGPLHF
size: -; V: TRBV5-8; D: -; J: TRBJ2-2; DNA: TGTGCCAGCAATAGAGATCCCGGGGAGCTGTTTTTT; CDR3: CASNRDPGELFF
size: -; V: TRBV7-2; D: -; J: TRBJ1-3; DNA: TGTGCCAGCAGCTTAGCGGGCCCCAGCTCTGGAAACACCATATATTTT; CDR3: CASSLAGPSSGNTIYF
size: -; V: TRBV28; D: -; J: TRBJ2-5; DNA: TGTGCCAGCAGTTCGGACTTTCGGGAGACCCAGTACTTC; CDR3: CASSSDFRETQYF
size: -; V: TRBV4-3; D: -; J: TRBJ2-2; DNA: TGCGCCAGCAGCCAAGACAGGGGTGGCACCGGGGAGCTGTTTTTT; CDR3: CASSQDRGGTGELFF
size: -; V: TRBV6-1; D: TRBD1; J: TRBJ1-2; DNA: TGTGCCAGCAGTGAGGGGACAGGGAACTATGGCTACACCTTC; CDR3: CASSEGTGNYGYTF
size: -; V: TRBV6-1; D: -; J: TRBJ2-4; DNA: TGTGCCAGCAGTGAAGCCCCGGGCGTTCTGGTTGGAAGGGGCAAAAACATTCAGTACTTC; CDR3: CASSEAPGVLVGRGKNIQYF